The 20 T cell receptor beta chains reported below all come from one sample, sequenced in a study of T cells after yellow fever vaccination. TCRdb recomputed calls from the 5' RACE reads with MiXCR, one row per CDR3 protein. The sample includes 320,000 or so distinct CDR3 sequences, 8% to 9.5% of them seen just once. The sample consisted of PBMCs, taken approximately 47 days after the first yellow fever vaccination. All receptors come from a man between 18 and 29 years old who received the YFV17D yellow fever vaccine.

The chain combines TRBV6-1 with TRBJ1-4; TRBD1 might be the D (5 bases). Germline lookup yields CDR1 MNHNS and CDR2 SASEGT. With 6 bases removed from V and 4 bases from J, the gap between germline ends came to 15 bases. The length of the CDR3 is 15 residues. The CDR3 DNA is TGTGCCAGCAGCCGCGACGGGGGTCTTAATGAAAAACTGTTTTTT. Amino acids: CASSRDGGLNEKLFF.

This clonotype was recorded a few times. The chain combines TRBV6-1 with TRBJ2-7; TRBD1 matches at 7 bases. V trimming: 8 bases; J trimming: 3 bases; junction bases outside the gene matches: 13. The CDR3 has 15 amino acids. Germline lookup yields CDR1 MNHNS and CDR2 SASEGT. The CDR3 loop is CASSSTGTASYEQYF. In nucleotides, the CDR3 is TGTGCCAGCTCAAGTACCGGGACAGCAAGCTACGAGCAGTACTTC.

This clonotype was detected a few times. The chain couples TRBV29-1 to TRBJ2-3, with D perhaps matching TRBD2 (5 bases). The germline CDR1 and CDR2 sequences are SQVTM and ANQGSEA. CDR3 length: 16 residues. V was clipped by 0 bases and J by 1 base, with 14 bases between them. The CDR3 nucleotides are TGCAGCGTTGAAGATCGGGTCGGGGTAGGCACAGATACGCAGTATTTT. Its protein is CSVEDRVGVGTDTQYF.

This clonotype was counted only a few times. This chain connects TRBV7-9 to TRBJ2-3, with 9 nucleotides matching TRBD1. Germline values: CDR1 SEHNR, CDR2 FQNEAQ (reference sequence). This CDR3 contains 16 residues. J gave up 4 bases and V 1 base, and 6 bases lay outside the gene matches. In nucleotides, the CDR3 is TGTGCCAGCAGCTTAGTTGGACAGGGGAACGCAGATACGCAGTATTTT. Protein sequence: CASSLVGQGNADTQYF.

This clonotype showed up just a few times. The genes are TRBV5-1 and TRBJ2-6; 7 bases match TRBD2. CDR3 length equals 18 residues. Losses at the gene ends were 7 bases for V and 0 bases for J; bases not matched to a gene: 13. The V gene's germline CDR1 is SGHRS and CDR2 YFSETQ. The CDR3 DNA is TGCGCCAGCGGTCGGGGCGGGGGACCTAACTCTGGGGCCAACGTCCTGACTTTC. Protein product: CASGRGGGPNSGANVLTF.

A note on this clonotype: Relative to the germline gene, one junction end is altered; a read error may explain this. The CDR3 loop is CASSLARTAPYGYSF. The CDR3 nucleotides are TGTGCCAGCAGCTTGGCGAGGACGGCGCCCTATGGCTACTCCTTC. The V and J genes are TRBV5-6 and TRBJ1-2, with D unresolved. The CDR3 runs to 15 residues. Per the germline V gene, CDR1 is SGHDT and CDR2 is YYEEEE.

The CDR3 protein is CASRARRGGNQPQHF. The CDR3 DNA sequence: TGTGCCAGCAGGGCCCGAAGAGGAGGCAATCAGCCCCAGCATTTT. The chain employs TRBV7-8 and TRBJ1-5; no reliable D call. Looked up from germline, CDR1 is SGHVS and CDR2 is FQNEAQ. The germline V and J ends were trimmed by 6 bases and 2 bases, with 14 bases remaining between them. This CDR3 is 15 amino acids long.

At least ten counts were recorded for this clonotype. The V and J genes are TRBV20-1 and TRBJ2-5, with 9 bases lining up with TRBD1. The CDR3 totals 13 residues. With V trimmed by 3 bases and J by 5 bases, 4 bases remained unmatched. CDR1 DFQATT and CDR2 SNEGSKA come from the germline V gene (reference sequence). CDR3 DNA sequence: TGCAGTGCTAGGTGGGACAGGGATGAGACCCAGTACTTC. Protein: CSARWDRDETQYF.

The rearrangement uses TRBV7-2 and TRBJ2-1, with 10 bases lining up with TRBD1. Germline V gives CDR1 SGHTA, CDR2 FQGNSA. The V and J ends lost 11 bases and 4 bases, in that order; junction bases with no gene match: 8. This CDR3 comprises 14 residues. The CDR3: CAGRAGQGYNEQFF. The CDR3 DNA reads TGTGCCGGACGGGCGGGACAGGGGTACAATGAGCAGTTCTTC.

The chain employs TRBV9 and TRBJ1-1, with D possibly being TRBD1 (6 bases). The CDR3 has 14 amino acids. V lost 2 bases and J lost 3, with 11 bases in between. CDR1 SGDLS and CDR2 YYNGEE come from the germline V gene. The DNA for the CDR3 is TGTGCCAGCAGCGTCGGGCCAGGGGACACTGAAGCTTTCTTT. This translates into CASSVGPGDTEAFF.

This clonotype was recorded at least ten times. J is TRBJ1-5 and V is TRBV6-2 or TRBV6-3; 7 bases are a match to TRBD1. The CDR3 runs to 18 residues. The germline CDR1 and CDR2 sequences are MNHEY and SVGEGT. Trimming cost V 7 bases and J 0 bases; bases outside gene matches: 15. This CDR3 is CASTSRDRLTYSNQPQHF. CDR3 DNA: TGTGCCAGCACCTCCCGGGACAGACTAACGTATAGCAATCAGCCCCAGCATTTT.

The rearrangement uses TRBV19 and TRBJ1-3; D call uncertain. The CDR3 has 16 amino acids. Germline lookup yields CDR1 LNHDA and CDR2 SQIVND (reference sequence). V lost 7 bases, J lost 2 bases, and 18 bases lay in between. The CDR3 loop is CASTTPRDGTGNTIYF. The CDR3 DNA is TGTGCCAGTACCACCCCCCGAGACGGAACTGGAAACACCATATATTTT.

This chain joins TRBV6-1 and TRBJ1-2; 11 bases agree with TRBD1. Trimming at V came to 7 bases and at J to 4 bases, leaving 11 bases not matched to a gene. The germline V gene has CDR1 MNHNS and CDR2 SASEGT. The CDR3 has 16 amino acids. The CDR3 reads CASKTAGTGGFYGYTF. In nucleotides, the CDR3 is TGTGCCAGCAAGACAGCCGGGACAGGGGGATTCTATGGCTACACCTTC.

This clonotype was observed many times. The V gene is TRBV12-3 or TRBV12-4, the J gene TRBJ1-6, with D hard to call. This CDR3 has 14 amino acids. Trimming cost V 5 bases and J 0 bases, with 5 bases left between them. CDR3 DNA: TGTGCCAGCAGTCAGAGCTCCTATAATTCACCCCTCCACTTT. Amino acids: CASSQSSYNSPLHF.

The chain uses TRBV12-3 or TRBV12-4 and TRBJ1-1; unclear D gene. This CDR3 region has 15 residues. V was pared by 0 bases and J by 5 bases, with 13 bases between. CDR3 amino acids: CASSLAIRGGTEAFF. CDR3 nucleotides: TGTGCCAGCAGTTTAGCGATTCGGGGTGGGACTGAAGCTTTCTTT.

The V call is TRBV4-1, the J call TRBJ2-1; the D gene is possibly TRBD1 (5 bases). CDR1 and CDR2 (germline): MGHRA, YSYEKL. The CDR3 contains 18 residues. Trimming pared 4 bases from V and 0 bases from J, leaving 19 bases between. The DNA of the CDR3 is TGCGCCAGCAGCCGATTTGTAGGGGCCCAAAGCTCCTACAATGAGCAGTTCTTC. Its translation: CASSRFVGAQSSYNEQFF.

This clonotype has more than one count but fewer than ten. The chain carries TRBV19 and TRBJ1-2; 9 positions agree with TRBD1. The V gene's germline CDR1 is LNHDA and CDR2 SQIVND (reference sequence). The CDR3 covers 16 residues. J was trimmed by 2 bases and V by 0 bases; bases with no gene match: 4. CDR3 sequence: CASSIDRDRANYGYTF. In DNA form, the CDR3 reads TGTGCCAGTAGTATAGATCGGGACAGGGCGAACTATGGCTACACCTTC.

The sample holds a few counts of this clonotype. Sequence at one end of the junction differs from germline and may be a read error. The rearrangement uses TRBV12-5 and TRBJ2-1; 7 nucleotides agree with TRBD1. Germline V gene lookup returns CDR1 LGHNT and CDR2 FRNRAP. The CDR3 totals 14 residues. CDR3 sequence (DNA): TGTGCTAGTGGTTTGGTTCAACTCGGGGACAGAGAGATCTTC. This translates into CASGLVQLGDREIF.

This clonotype was counted between two and nine times. The V and J genes are TRBV6-2 or TRBV6-3 and TRBJ2-7, with D hard to call. The CDR3 loop spans 13 amino acids. Germline CDR1 MNHEY, CDR2 SVGEGT. V lost 0 bases, J lost 2 bases, and 5 bases lay in between. The chain's CDR3 is CASSYSRAYEQYF. DNA of the CDR3: TGTGCCAGCAGTTACTCTAGAGCCTACGAGCAGTACTTC.

This clonotype turned up a few times. CDR3 sequence: CSVEHPGQAYEQYF. DNA of the CDR3: TGCAGCGTTGAACATCCGGGACAGGCCTACGAGCAGTACTTC. V gene TRBV29-1 combines with J gene TRBJ2-7, with 8 nucleotides matching TRBD1. Germline V gene data show CDR1 as SQVTM and CDR2 as ANQGSEA. This CDR3 comprises 14 residues. Trimming took 2 bases from V and 2 from J; bases not matched to a gene: 5.